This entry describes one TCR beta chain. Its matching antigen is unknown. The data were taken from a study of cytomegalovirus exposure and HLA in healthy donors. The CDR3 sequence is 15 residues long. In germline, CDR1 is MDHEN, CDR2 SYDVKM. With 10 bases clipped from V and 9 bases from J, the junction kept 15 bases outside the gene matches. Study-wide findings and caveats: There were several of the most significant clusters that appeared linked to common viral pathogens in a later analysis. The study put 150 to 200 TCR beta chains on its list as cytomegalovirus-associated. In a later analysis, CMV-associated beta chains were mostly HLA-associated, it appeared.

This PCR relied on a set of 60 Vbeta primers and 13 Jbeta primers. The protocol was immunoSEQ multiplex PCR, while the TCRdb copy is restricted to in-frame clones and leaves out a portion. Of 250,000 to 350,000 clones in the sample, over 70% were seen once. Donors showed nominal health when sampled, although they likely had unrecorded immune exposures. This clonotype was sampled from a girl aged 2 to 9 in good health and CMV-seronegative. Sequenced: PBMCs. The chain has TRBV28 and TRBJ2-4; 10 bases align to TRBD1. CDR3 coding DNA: TGTGCCACAGAGCCGGGACAGGGGACCCTAGGCATTCAGTACTTC. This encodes CATEPGQGTLGIQYF.